This T cell receptor beta chain was identified in a study of post-analysis software for immune sequencing data. General observations from the study: Patients had higher frequencies than controls of five TRBV segments, including TRBV5-6, TRBV5-1 and TRBV20-1. Comparison with controls showed significantly lower normalized Chao1 diversity in multiple sclerosis patients.

Unique molecular identifiers had been added to the TCR beta cDNA libraries. TCRdb redid the calling of the PCR reads with MiXCR, one entry per CDR3 protein. The table has 550,000 to 700,000 distinct CDR3 sequences, 44% seen once. CDR1 and CDR2 from the germline V gene are MNHEY and SVGAGI. The CDR3 has 12 residues. V lost 7 bases, J lost 5 bases, and 5 bases stayed unmatched. This clonotype was detected a few times. The antigen remains unidentified. The specimen sequenced was blood. The chain uses TRBV6-5 and TRBJ2-7; 7 positions match TRBD1. The TCR comes from a girl under 18 with multiple sclerosis. The chain's CDR3 is CASTSTGNEQYF. CDR3 coding DNA: TGTGCCAGCACCTCGACAGGGAACGAGCAGTACTTC.